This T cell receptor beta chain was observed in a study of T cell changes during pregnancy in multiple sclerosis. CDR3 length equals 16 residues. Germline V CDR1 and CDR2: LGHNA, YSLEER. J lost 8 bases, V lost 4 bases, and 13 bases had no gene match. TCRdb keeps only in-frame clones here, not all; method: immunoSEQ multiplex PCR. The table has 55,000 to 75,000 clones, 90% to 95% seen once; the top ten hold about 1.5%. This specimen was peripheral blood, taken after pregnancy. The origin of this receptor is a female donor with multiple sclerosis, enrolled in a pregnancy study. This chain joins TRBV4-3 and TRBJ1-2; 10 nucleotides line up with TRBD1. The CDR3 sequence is CASSLQPDRGLGGYTF. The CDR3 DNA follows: TGCGCCAGCAGCCTCCAACCTGACAGGGGGCTAGGAGGCTACACCTTC.